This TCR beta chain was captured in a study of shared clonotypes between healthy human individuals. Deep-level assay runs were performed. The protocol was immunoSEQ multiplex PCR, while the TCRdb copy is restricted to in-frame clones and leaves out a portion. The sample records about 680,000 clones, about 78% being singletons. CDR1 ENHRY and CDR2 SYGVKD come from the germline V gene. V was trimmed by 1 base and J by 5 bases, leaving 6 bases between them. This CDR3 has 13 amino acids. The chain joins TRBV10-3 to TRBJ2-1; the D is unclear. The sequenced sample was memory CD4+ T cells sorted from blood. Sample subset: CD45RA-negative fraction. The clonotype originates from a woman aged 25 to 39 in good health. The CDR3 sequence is CAISELTDNEQFF. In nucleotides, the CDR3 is TGTGCCATCAGTGAGTTAACTGACAATGAGCAGTTCTTC.